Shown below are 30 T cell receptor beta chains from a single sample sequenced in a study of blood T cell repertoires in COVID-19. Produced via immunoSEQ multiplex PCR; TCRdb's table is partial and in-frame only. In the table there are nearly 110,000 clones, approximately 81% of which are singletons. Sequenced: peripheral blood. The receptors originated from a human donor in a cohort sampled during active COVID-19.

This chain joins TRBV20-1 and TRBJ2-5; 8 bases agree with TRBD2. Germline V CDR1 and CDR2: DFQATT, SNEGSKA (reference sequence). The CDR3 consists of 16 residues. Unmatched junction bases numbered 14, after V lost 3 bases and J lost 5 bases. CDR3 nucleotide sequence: TGCAGTGCTAGTTCAATGAAGCGGGAGACTTCGGAGACCCAGTACTTC. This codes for CSASSMKRETSETQYF.

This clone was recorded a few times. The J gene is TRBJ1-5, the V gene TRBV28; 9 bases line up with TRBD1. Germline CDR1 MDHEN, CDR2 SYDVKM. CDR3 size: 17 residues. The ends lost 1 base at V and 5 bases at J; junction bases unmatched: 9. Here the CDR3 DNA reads TGTGCCAGCAGTTTATCCACGGGACAGGGTCGATATCAGCCCCAGCATTTT. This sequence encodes CASSLSTGQGRYQPQHF.

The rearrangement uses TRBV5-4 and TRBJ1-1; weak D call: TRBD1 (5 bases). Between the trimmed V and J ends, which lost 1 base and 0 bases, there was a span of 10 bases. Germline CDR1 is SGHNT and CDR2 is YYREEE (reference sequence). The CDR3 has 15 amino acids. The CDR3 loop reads CASSLSAGLNTEAFF. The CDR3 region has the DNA TGTGCCAGCAGCTTGTCCGCGGGGCTGAACACTGAAGCTTTCTTT.

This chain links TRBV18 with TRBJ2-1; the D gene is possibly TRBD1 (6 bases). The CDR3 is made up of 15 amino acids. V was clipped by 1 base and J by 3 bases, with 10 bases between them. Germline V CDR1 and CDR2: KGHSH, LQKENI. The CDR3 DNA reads TGTGCCAGCTCACCACGTCGGACAGACTACAATGAGCAGTTCTTC. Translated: CASSPRRTDYNEQFF.

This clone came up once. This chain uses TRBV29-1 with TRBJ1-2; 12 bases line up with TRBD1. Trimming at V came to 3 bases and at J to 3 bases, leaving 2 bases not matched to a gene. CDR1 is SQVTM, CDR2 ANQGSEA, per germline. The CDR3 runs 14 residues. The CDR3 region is CSVDGTGGDYGYTF. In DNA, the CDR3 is TGCAGCGTTGATGGGACAGGGGGCGACTATGGCTACACCTTC.

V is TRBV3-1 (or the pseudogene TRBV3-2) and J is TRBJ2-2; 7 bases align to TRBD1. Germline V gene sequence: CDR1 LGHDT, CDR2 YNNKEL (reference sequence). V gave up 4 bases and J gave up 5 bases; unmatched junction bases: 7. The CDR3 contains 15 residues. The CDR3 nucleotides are TGTGCCAGCAGCCCTCCGGGACAGCGGACCGGGGAGCTGTTTTTT. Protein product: CASSPPGQRTGELFF.

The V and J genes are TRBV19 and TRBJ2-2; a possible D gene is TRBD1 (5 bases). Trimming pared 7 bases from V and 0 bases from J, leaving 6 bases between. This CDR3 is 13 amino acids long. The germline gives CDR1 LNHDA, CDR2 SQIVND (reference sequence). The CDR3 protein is CASMDTNTGELFF. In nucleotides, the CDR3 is TGTGCCAGTATGGACACGAACACCGGGGAGCTGTTTTTT. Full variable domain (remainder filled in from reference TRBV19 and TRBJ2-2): DGGITQSPKYLFRKEGQNVTLSCEQNLNHDAMYWYRQDPGQGLRLIYYSQIVNDFQKGDIAEGYSVSREKKESFPLTVTSAQKNPTAFYLCASMDTNTGELFFGEGSRLTVL.

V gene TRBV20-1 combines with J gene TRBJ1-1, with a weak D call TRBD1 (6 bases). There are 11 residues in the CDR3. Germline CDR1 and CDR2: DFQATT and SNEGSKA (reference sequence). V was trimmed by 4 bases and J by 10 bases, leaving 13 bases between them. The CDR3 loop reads CSAKGDLGAFF. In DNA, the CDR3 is TGCAGTGCTAAGGGGGATCTCGGAGCTTTCTTT.

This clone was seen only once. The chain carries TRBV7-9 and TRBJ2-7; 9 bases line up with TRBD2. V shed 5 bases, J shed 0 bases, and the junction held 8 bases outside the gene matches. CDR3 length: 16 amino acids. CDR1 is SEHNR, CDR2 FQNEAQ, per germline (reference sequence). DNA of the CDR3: TGTGCCAGCAGCCCCGTAGCGGGAGAGAGCTCCTACGAGCAGTACGTC. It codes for CASSPVAGESSYEQYV.

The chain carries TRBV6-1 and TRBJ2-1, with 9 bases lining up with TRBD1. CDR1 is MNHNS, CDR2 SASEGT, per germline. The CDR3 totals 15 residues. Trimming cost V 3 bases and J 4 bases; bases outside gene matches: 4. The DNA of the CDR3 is TGTGCCAGCAGTGACGGGACAGGGAGATACAATGAGCAGTTCTTC. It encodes CASSDGTGRYNEQFF.

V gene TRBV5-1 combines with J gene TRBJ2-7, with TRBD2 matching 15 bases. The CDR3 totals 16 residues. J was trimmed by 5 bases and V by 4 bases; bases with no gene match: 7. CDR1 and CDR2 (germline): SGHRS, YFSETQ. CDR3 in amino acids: CASSHGLAGGIHEQYF. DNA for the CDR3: TGCGCCAGCAGCCACGGACTAGCGGGAGGGATCCACGAGCAGTACTTC. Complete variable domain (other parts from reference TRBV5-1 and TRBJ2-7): KAGVTQTPRYLIKTRGQQVTLSCSPISGHRSVSWYQQTPGQGLQFLFEYFSETQRNKGNFPGRFSGRQFSNSRSEMNVSTLELGDSALYLCASSHGLAGGIHEQYFGPGTRLTVT.

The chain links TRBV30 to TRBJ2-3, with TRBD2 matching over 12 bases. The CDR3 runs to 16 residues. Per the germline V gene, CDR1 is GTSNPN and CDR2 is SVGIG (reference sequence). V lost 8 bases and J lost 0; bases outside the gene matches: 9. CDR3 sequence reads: CAQSYGTSGSTDTQYF. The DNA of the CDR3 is TGTGCCCAGTCTTACGGGACTAGCGGGAGCACAGATACGCAGTATTTT.

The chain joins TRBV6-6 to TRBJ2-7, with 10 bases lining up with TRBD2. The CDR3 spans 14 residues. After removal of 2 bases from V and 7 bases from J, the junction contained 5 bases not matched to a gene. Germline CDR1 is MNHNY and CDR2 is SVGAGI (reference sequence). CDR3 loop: CASSYLAGADEQYF. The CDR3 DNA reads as TGTGCCAGCAGTTACCTAGCGGGAGCGGATGAGCAGTACTTC.

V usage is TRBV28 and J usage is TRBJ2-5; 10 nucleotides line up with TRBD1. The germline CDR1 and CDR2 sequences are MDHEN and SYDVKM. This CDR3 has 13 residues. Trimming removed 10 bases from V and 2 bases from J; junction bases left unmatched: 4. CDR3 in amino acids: CATRTGGQETQYF. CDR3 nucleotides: TGTGCCACCCGGACAGGGGGTCAAGAGACCCAGTACTTC.

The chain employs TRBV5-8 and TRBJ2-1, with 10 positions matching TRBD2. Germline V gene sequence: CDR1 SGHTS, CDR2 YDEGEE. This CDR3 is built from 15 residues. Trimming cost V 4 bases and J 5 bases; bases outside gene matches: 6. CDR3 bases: TGTGCCAGCAGCCATAGCGGGAGGATTCACAATGAGCAGTTCTTC. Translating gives CASSHSGRIHNEQFF.

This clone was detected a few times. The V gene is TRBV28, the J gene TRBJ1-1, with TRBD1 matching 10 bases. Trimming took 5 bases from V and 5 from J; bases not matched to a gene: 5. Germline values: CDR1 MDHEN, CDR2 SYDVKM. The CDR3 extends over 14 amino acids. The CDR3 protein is CASSLGQGGTEAFF. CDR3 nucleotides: TGTGCCAGCAGTCTTGGACAGGGGGGGACTGAAGCTTTCTTT.

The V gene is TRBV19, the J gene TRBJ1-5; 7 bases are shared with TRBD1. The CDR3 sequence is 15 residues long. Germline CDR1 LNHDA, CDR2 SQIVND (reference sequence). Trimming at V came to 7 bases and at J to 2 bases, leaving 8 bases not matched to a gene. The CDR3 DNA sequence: TGTGCCAGTATAGACAGGGTGGGAGGCAATCAGCCCCAGCATTTT. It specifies CASIDRVGGNQPQHF.

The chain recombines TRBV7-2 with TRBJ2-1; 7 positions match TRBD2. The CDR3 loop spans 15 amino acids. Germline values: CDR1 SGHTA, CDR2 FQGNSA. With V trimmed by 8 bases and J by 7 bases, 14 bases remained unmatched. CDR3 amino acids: CASVSARENLNEQFF. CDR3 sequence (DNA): TGTGCCAGCGTGTCGGCGCGGGAGAACTTAAATGAGCAGTTCTTC.

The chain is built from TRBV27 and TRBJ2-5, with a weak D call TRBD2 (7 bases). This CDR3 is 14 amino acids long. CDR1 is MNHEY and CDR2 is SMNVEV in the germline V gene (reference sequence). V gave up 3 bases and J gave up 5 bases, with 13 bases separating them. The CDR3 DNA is TGTGCCAGCAGTTTTCGGGGGGCGCTGGAGACCCAGTACTTC. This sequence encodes CASSFRGALETQYF.

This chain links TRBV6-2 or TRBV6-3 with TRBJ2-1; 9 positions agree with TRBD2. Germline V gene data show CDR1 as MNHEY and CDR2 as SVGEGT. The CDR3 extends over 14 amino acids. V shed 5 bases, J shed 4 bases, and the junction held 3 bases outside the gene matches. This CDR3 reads CASSTLAGYNEQFF. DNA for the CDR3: TGTGCCAGCAGTACCCTAGCGGGATACAATGAGCAGTTCTTC.

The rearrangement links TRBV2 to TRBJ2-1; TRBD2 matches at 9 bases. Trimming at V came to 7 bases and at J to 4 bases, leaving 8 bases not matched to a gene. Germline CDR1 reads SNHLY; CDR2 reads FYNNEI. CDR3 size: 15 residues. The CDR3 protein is CASNPTAGGYNEQFF. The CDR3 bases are TGTGCCAGCAACCCCACCGCGGGGGGGTACAATGAGCAGTTCTTC.

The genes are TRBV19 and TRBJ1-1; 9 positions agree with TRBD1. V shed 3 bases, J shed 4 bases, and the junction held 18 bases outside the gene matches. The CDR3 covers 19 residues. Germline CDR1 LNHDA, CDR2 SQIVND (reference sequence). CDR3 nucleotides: TGTGCCAGTAGTATTTTCGGGCTGGGACAGGGTGGTAAGAGCACTGAAGCTTTCTTT. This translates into CASSIFGLGQGGKSTEAFF.

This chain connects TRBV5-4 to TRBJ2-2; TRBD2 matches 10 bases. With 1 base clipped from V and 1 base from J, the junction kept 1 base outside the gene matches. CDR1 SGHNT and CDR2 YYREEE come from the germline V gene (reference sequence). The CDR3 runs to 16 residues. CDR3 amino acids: CASSLRTSGNTGELFF. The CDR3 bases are TGTGCCAGCAGCTTGCGGACTAGCGGGAACACCGGGGAGCTGTTTTTT.

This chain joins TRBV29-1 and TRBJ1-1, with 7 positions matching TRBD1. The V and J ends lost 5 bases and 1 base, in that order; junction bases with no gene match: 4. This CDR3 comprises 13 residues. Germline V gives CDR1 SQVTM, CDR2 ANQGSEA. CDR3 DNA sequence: TGCAGCGTTTACGGACAGGCGAACACTGAAGCTTTCTTT. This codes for CSVYGQANTEAFF. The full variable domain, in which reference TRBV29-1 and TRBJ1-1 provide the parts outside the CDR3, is SAVISQKPSRDICQRGTSLTIQCQVDSQVTMMFWYRQQPGQSLTLIATANQGSEATYESGFVIDKFPISRPNLTFSTLTVSNMSPEDSSIYLCSVYGQANTEAFFGQGTRLTVV.

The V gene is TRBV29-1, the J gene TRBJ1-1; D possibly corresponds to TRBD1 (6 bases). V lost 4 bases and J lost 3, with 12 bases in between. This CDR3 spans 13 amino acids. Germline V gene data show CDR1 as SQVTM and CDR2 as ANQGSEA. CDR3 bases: TGCAGCGTTGCCTTTTCAGGGGACACTGAAGCTTTCTTT. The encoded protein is CSVAFSGDTEAFF.

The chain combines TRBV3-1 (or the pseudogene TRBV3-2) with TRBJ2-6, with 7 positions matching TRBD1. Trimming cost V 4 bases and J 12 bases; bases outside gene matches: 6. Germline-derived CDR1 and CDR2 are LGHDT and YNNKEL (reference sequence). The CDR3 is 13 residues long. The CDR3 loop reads CASSPQGFLVLTF. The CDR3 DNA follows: TGTGCCAGCAGCCCACAGGGGTTCCTCGTCCTGACTTTC.

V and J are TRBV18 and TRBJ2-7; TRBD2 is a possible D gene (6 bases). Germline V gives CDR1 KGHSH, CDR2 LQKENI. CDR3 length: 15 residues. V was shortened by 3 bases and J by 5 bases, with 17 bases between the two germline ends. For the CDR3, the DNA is TGTGCCAGCTCACCTAATCCACGCGGGATCGACGAGCAGTACGTC. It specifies CASSPNPRGIDEQYV.

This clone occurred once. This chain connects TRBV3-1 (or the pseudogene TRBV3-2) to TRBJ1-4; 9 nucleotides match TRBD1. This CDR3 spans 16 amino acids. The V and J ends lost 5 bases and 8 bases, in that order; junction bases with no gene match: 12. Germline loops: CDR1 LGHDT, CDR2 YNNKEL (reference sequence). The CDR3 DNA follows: TGTGCCAGCAGCTACGTACCGGGACAGGGTGGGGAAAAACTGTTTTTT. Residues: CASSYVPGQGGEKLFF.

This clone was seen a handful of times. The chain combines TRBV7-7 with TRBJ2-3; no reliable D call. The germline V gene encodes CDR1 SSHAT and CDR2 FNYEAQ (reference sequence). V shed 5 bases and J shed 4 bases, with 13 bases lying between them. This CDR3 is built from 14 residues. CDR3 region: CASSKAGFADTQYF. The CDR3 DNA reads TGTGCCAGCAGCAAAGCCGGGTTTGCAGATACGCAGTATTTT. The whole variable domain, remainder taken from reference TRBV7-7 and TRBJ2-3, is GAGVSQSPRYKVTKRGQDVTLRCDPISSHATLYWYQQALGQGPEFLTYFNYEAQPDKSGLPSDRFSAERPEGSISTLTIQRTEQRDSAMYRCASSKAGFADTQYFGPGTRLTVL.

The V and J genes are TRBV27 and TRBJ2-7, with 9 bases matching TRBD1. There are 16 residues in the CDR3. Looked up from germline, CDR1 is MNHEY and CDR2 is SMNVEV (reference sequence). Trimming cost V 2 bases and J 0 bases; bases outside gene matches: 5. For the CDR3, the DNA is TGTGCCAGCAGTTTACGGACAGGGGATAGCTCCTACGAGCAGTACTTC. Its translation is CASSLRTGDSSYEQYF.